This T cell receptor (beta chain) was sequenced during a study of blood T cell repertoires in COVID-19. Across the study: The United States, Italy and Spain supplied acute and convalescent COVID-19 samples. In each case, the material was cDNA or gDNA derived from T cells, B-cell-depleted T cells, or PBMCs.

Germline CDR1 is MGHDK and CDR2 is SYGVNS. Trimming pared 4 bases from V and 10 bases from J, leaving 19 bases between. The CDR3 consists of 14 residues. This clone has a handful of counts. Per the authors' pipeline: Scientists estimated how many nucleated cells there were by amplifying reference gene primers. The protocol was immunoSEQ multiplex PCR, while the TCRdb copy is restricted to in-frame clones and leaves out a portion. The V and J calls and clone size were taken over from that table, and D and trimming were inferred from the DNA. The profile shows 100,000 to 150,000 clones, 84% of them singletons.

This receptor was obtained from an older woman with acute or convalescent COVID-19. The rearrangement links TRBV25-1 to TRBJ1-2, with D uncertain. Sample: peripheral blood. In DNA form, the CDR3 reads TGTGCCAGCAGTGCCCCTGGCGGTATCGCCCACTACACCTTC. Encoded protein: CASSAPGGIAHYTF.